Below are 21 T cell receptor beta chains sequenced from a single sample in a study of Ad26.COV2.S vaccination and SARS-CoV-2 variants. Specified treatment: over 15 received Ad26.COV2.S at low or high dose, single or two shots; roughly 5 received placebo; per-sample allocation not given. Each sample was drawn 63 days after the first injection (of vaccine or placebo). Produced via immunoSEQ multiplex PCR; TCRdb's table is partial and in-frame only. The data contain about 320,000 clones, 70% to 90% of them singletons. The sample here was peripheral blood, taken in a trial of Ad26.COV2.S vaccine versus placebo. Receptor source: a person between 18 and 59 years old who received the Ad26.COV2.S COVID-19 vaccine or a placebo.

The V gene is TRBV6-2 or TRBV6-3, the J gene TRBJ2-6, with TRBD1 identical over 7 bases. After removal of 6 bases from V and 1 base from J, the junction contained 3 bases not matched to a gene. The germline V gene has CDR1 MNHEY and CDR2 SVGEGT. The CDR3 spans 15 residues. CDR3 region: CASSIQGSGANVLTF. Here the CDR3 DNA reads TGTGCCAGCAGCATACAGGGGTCTGGGGCCAACGTCCTGACTTTC.

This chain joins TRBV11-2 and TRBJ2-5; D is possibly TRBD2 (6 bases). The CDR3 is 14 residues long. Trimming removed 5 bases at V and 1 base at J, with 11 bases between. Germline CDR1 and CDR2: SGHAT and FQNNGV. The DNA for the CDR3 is TGTGCCAGCAGCCCGCGGGGTCCCCAAGAGACCCAGTACTTC. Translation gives CASSPRGPQETQYF.

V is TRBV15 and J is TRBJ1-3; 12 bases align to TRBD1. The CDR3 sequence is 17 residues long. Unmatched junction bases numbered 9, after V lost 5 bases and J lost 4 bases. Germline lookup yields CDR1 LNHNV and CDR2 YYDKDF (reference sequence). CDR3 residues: CATSARDRGQSGNTIYF. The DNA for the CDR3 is TGTGCCACCAGCGCACGGGACAGGGGGCAGTCAGGAAACACCATATATTTT.

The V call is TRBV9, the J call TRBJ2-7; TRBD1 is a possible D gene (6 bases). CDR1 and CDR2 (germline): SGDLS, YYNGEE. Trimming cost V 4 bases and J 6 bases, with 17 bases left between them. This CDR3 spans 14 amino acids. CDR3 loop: CASSHQSQGSEQYF. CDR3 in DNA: TGTGCCAGCAGCCACCAGAGCCAGGGGAGCGAGCAGTACTTC.

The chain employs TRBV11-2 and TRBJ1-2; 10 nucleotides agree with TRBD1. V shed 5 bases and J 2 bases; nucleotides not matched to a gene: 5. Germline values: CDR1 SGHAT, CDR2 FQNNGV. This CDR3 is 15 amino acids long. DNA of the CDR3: TGTGCCAGCAGCCTCCGGACAGGGGGAAACTATGGCTACACCTTC. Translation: CASSLRTGGNYGYTF.

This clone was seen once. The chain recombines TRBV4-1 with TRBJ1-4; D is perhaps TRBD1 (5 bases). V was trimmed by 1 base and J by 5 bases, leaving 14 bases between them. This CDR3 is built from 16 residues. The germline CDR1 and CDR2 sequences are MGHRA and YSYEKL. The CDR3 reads CASSQAGNRPNEKLFF. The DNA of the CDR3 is TGCGCCAGCAGCCAAGCAGGTAACAGGCCGAATGAAAAACTGTTTTTT.

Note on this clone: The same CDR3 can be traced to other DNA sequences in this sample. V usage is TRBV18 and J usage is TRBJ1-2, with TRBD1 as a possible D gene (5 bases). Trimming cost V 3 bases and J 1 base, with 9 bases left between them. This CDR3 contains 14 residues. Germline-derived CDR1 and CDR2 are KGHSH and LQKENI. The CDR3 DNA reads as TGTGCCAGCTCACCGGGACGGGGTAACTATGGCTACACCTTC. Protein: CASSPGRGNYGYTF.

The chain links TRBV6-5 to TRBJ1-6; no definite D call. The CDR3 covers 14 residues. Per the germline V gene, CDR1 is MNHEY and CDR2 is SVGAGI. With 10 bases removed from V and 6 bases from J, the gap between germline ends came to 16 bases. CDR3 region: CAISATASNSPLHF. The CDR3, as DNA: TGTGCCATTTCGGCGACGGCCAGTAATTCACCCCTCCACTTT.

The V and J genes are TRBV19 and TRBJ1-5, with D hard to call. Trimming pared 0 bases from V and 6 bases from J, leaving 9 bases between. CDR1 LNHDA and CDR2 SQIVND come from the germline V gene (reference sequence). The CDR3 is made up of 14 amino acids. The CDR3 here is CASSIDEARQPQHF. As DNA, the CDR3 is TGTGCCAGTAGTATAGACGAGGCCCGTCAGCCCCAGCATTTT. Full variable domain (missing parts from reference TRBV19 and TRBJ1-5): DGGITQSPKYLFRKEGQNVTLSCEQNLNHDAMYWYRQDPGQGLRLIYYSQIVNDFQKGDIAEGYSVSREKKESFPLTVTSAQKNPTAFYLCASSIDEARQPQHFGDGTRLSIL.

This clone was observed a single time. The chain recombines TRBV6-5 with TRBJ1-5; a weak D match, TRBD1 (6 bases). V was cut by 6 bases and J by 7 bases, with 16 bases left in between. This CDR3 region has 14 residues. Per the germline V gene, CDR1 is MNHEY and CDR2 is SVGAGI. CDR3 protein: CASRRTGLRQPQHF. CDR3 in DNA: TGTGCCAGCAGGCGAACAGGGTTGCGACAGCCCCAGCATTTT.

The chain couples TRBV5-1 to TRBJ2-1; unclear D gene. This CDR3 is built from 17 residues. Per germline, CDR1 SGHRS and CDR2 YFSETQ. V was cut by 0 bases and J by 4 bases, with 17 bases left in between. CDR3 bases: TGCGCCAGCAGCTTGGCTGGGTCCTCGGACGGATACAATGAGCAGTTCTTC. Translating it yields CASSLAGSSDGYNEQFF.

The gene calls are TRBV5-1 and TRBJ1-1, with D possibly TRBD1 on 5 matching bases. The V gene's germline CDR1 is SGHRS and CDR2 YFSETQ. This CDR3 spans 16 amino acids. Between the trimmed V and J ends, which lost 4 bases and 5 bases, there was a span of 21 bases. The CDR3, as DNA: TGCGCCAGCAGCGTAGGGACCTACGACACTGGGACTGAAGCTTTCTTT. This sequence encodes CASSVGTYDTGTEAFF.

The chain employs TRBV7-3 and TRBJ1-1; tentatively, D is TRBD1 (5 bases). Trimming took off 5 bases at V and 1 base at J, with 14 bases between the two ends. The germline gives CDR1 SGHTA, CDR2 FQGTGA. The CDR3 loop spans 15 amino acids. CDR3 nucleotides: TGTGCCAGCAGCGACCCCGGGACGGAGAACACTGAAGCTTTCTTT. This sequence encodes CASSDPGTENTEAFF.

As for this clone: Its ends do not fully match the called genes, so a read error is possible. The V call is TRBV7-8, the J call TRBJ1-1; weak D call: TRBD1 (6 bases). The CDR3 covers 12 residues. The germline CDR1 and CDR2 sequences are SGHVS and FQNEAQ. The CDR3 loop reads CASTLTGARAFF. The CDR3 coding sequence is TGTGCCAGCACCTTAACGGGGGCGAGGGCTTTCTTT.

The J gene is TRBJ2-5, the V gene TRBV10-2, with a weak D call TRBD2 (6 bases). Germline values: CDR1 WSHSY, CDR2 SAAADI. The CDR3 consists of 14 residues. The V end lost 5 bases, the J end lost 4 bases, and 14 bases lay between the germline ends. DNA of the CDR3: TGCGCCAGCAGTCGGGGGACTCCGCCAGAGACCCAGTACTTC. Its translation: CASSRGTPPETQYF.

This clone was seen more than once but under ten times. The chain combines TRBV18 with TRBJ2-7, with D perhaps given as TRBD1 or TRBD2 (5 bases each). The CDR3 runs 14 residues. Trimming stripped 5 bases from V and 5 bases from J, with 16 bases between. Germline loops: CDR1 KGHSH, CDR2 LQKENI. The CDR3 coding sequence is TGTGCCAGCTCAGGGGACCGGACGACGGACGAGCAGTACTTC. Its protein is CASSGDRTTDEQYF.

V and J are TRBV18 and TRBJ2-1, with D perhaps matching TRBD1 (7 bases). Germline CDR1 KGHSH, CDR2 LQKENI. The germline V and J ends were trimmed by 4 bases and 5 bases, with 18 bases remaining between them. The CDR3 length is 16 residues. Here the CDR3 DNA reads TGTGCCAGCTCACGCCCCGTGGCAGGGGGGCACAATGAGCAGTTCTTC. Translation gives CASSRPVAGGHNEQFF.

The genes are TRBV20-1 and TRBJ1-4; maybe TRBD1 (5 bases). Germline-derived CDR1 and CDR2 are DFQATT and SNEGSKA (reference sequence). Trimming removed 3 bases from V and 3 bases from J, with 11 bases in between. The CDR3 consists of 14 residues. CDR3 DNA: TGCAGTGCTAGTGAGGGGCACTCTAATGAAAAACTGTTTTTT. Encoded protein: CSASEGHSNEKLFF.

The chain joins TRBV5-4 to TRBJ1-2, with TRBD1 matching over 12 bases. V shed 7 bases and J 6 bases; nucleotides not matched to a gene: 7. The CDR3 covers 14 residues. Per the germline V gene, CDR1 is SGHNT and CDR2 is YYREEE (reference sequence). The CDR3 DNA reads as TGTGCCAGCGGAACGGGACAGGGGGCCCATGGCTACACCTTC. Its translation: CASGTGQGAHGYTF.

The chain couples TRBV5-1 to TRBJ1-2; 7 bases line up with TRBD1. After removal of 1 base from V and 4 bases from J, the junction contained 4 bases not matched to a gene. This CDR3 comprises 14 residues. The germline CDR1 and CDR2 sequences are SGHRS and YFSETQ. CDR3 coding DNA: TGCGCCAGCAGCTTGCCAGGGGGTTCCTATGGCTACACCTTC. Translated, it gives CASSLPGGSYGYTF.

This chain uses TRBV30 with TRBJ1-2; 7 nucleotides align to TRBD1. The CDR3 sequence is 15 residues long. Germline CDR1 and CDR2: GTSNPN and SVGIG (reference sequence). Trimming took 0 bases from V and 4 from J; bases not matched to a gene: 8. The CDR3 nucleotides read TGTGCCTGGAGTGTACAGACAGGGAGGGCCTATGGCTACACCTTC. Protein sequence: CAWSVQTGRAYGYTF.